This T cell receptor beta chain was profiled in a study of blood T cell repertoires in COVID-19. Whole-study context: Italy, Spain and the United States were the sources of the convalescent and acute COVID-19 samples.

After removal of 4 bases from V and 8 bases from J, the junction contained 1 base not matched to a gene. This CDR3 has 14 residues. Germline V lookup: CDR1 SGHTA, CDR2 FQGNSA. Repertoires were generated with immunoSEQ multiplex PCR, while TCRdb's copy carries only in-frame clones and drops some. The sample consists of roughly 150,000 clones, roughly nine tenths of them appearing once. V and J are TRBV7-2 and TRBJ2-1; TRBD2 aligns across 14 bases. The sample taken for sequencing was peripheral blood. The sequence was collected from a woman between 70 and 85 years old with acute or convalescent COVID-19. The DNA of the CDR3 is TGTGCCAGCAGCTCGGGACTAGCGGGGGATGAGCAGTTCTTC. It encodes CASSSGLAGDEQFF.